A selection of T cell receptor beta chains follows, all from one sample in a study of tumor and adjacent non-tumor tissue in lung cancer. TCRdb analysed the multiplex PCR reads with MiXCR anew, one entry per CDR3 protein. Of roughly 220,000 distinct CDR3 sequences detected, roughly 70% appear once; the ten largest clones hold about 25%. Material for sequencing was lung tumor tissue. The receptor source for this set is a man between 60 and 75 years old with non-small cell lung cancer. Each CDR3 is given without its conserved first and last residue.

j_call,v_call,cdr3_aa
TRBJ2-1,TRBV7-9,ASSLLGNERF
TRBJ2-7,TRBV6-2/TRBV6-3,ASSYGRGISYELY
TRBJ2-7,TRBV4-1,ASSPTGGGYEQY
TRBJ2-7,TRBV2,ASSEGQGLRYEQY
TRBJ1-1,TRBV6-2/TRBV6-3,ASNYSGTGLVGTEAF
TRBJ2-7,TRBV5-1,ASSVVPAGGPYEQY
TRBJ2-2,TRBV7-2,ASCQGGEDTGELF
TRBJ2-6,TRBV30,AWSPGQSGANVLT
TRBJ1-2,TRBV11-2,ASSFRYRVGYT
TRBJ2-5,TRBV11-2,ASSWGDRYQETQY
TRBJ2-5,TRBV11-1,ASSLAGDQETQN
TRBJ2-3,TRBV30,AWSPTSGQYTQY
TRBJ2-3,TRBV20-1,SAGDHRGSDTQY
TRBJ2-7,TRBV11-3,VSSPTRGAYEQY
TRBJ2-5,TRBV5-1,ASSQTRGLETQY
TRBJ2-6,TRBV5-6,ASSWDRTPLGRGANVLT
TRBJ2-2,TRBV11-3,ASSFPLGLVGTGELF
TRBJ2-6,TRBV6-2/TRBV6-3,ASRKGQGADGANVLT
TRBJ1-1,TRBV11-2,ASSFTGAKATEAF
TRBJ1-6,TRBV11-2,ASSLLPSTSLGDSYNSPLH
TRBJ2-1,TRBV29-1,SVAYGTGPNNEHF
TRBJ2-5,TRBV6-5,ARSRRGFQETQY